The 21 T cell receptor beta chains listed next were all sequenced from one sample in a study of T cells in Graves' hyperthyroidism and ophthalmopathy. TCR beta CDR3 sequences were amplified from RNA transcripts. The HTBI primer set drove a first-round RT-PCR of the TCR CDR3. MiXCR, run by TCRdb on the multiplex PCR reads, gives a single entry per CDR3 protein. The table has around 400,000 distinct CDR3 sequences, nearly 15% seen once; the top ten hold roughly 19%. The sample was blood. These TCRs come from a woman between 55 and 75 years old with Graves' ophthalmopathy.

This sequence joins TRBV11-2 and TRBJ2-1; 10 nucleotides match TRBD1. V lost 2 bases, J lost 9 bases, and 4 bases stayed unmatched. CDR1 and CDR2 from the germline V gene are SGHAT and FQNNGV. CDR3 length: 14 residues. In DNA, the CDR3 is TGTGCCAGCAGCTTAAAAGGACAGGGGGGTGAGCAGTTCTTC. Its translation: CASSLKGQGGEQFF.

This clonotype has ten or more counts. The genes are TRBV12-3 or TRBV12-4 and TRBJ2-7; D is unclear. Trimming cost V 0 bases and J 4 bases, with 10 bases left between them. This CDR3 region has 14 residues. The DNA of the CDR3 is TGTGCCAGCAGTTTAGCGAGAGGTCTATACGAGCAGTACTTC. It is translated as CASSLARGLYEQYF.

This clonotype came up a few times. A much larger clone sits a single nucleotide away, making a read error possible. The chain uses TRBV20-1 and TRBJ2-3; no reliable D call. Germline CDR1 and CDR2: DFQATT and SNEGSKA (reference sequence). V dropped 0 bases and J dropped 5 bases, with 18 bases sitting between them. This CDR3 comprises 16 residues. CDR3 in amino acids: CSARDVGSGGRDTQYF. The CDR3 nucleotides are TGCAGTGCTAGAGATGTGGGGTCAGGCGGCAGAGATACGCAGTATTTT.

CDR3 protein: CASSYGSSGSWETQYF. CDR3 coding DNA: TGTGCCAGCAGTTACGGGTCTAGCGGGAGCTGGGAGACCCAGTACTTC. The chain couples TRBV6-2 or TRBV6-3 to TRBJ2-5; 10 bases line up with TRBD2. CDR1 is MNHEY and CDR2 is SVGEGT in the germline V gene. The CDR3 loop spans 16 amino acids. The ends lost 2 bases at V and 5 bases at J; junction bases unmatched: 8.

This clonotype was counted many times. The rearrangement links TRBV28 to TRBJ2-7; 9 nucleotides agree with TRBD1. CDR3 size: 14 residues. V shed 6 bases, J shed 5 bases, and the junction held 8 bases outside the gene matches. The V gene's germline CDR1 is MDHEN and CDR2 SYDVKM. The CDR3 protein is CASRREGDRDEQYF. The CDR3 DNA sequence: TGTGCCAGCAGGAGAGAAGGGGACAGGGACGAGCAGTACTTC.

This clonotype was observed a handful of times. The chain recombines TRBV5-8 with TRBJ1-5; weak D call: TRBD1 (5 bases). CDR1 is SGHTS, CDR2 YDEGEE, per germline. V gave up 0 bases and J gave up 4 bases, with 20 bases separating them. There are 18 residues in the CDR3. Here the CDR3 DNA reads TGTGCCAGCAGCTTGGACGAGGGACGACCCCGGAGGAATCAGCCCCAGCATTTT. This encodes CASSLDEGRPRRNQPQHF.

The chain links TRBV5-1 to TRBJ1-1, with D hard to call. CDR1 and CDR2 from the germline V gene are SGHRS and YFSETQ. The CDR3 sequence is 14 residues long. V was shortened by 0 bases and J by 3 bases, with 9 bases between the two germline ends. CDR3 amino acids: CASSLGGLDTEAFF. In DNA, the CDR3 is TGCGCCAGCAGCTTGGGAGGGTTGGACACTGAAGCTTTCTTT.

The rearrangement uses TRBV20-1 and TRBJ2-7, with D hard to call. The CDR3 extends over 11 amino acids. Germline CDR1 and CDR2: DFQATT and SNEGSKA (reference sequence). The V end was cut by 0 bases, the J end by 7 bases, with 7 bases between. The CDR3 DNA reads as TGCAGTGCTAGAGATCTGGGAGAGCAGTACTTC. Its translation: CSARDLGEQYF.

Ten or more counts support this clonotype. The genes are TRBV6-5 and TRBJ2-6; D uncertain. The CDR3 is 15 amino acids. Germline values: CDR1 MNHEY, CDR2 SVGAGI. V was pared by 0 bases and J by 2 bases, with 5 bases between. CDR3 amino acids: CASSYSAAGANVLTF. The CDR3 coding sequence is TGTGCCAGCAGTTACTCGGCCGCTGGGGCCAACGTCCTGACTTTC.

This clonotype was seen at least ten times. V is TRBV3-1 and J is TRBJ1-2; D remains ambiguous. This CDR3 is built from 15 residues. Germline V gene lookup returns CDR1 LGHDT and CDR2 YNNKEL (reference sequence). With 4 bases removed from V and 4 bases from J, the gap between germline ends came to 16 bases. CDR3 amino acids: CASSRESTQGYGYTF. In DNA form, the CDR3 reads TGTGCCAGCAGCCGGGAGAGCACCCAAGGCTATGGCTACACCTTC.

This clonotype was seen many times. The genes are TRBV30 and TRBJ2-1, with 10 nucleotides matching TRBD2. The ends lost 3 bases at V and 4 bases at J; junction bases unmatched: 6. The CDR3 contains 15 residues. The germline V gene encodes CDR1 GTSNPN and CDR2 SVGIG (reference sequence). The CDR3 DNA reads TGTGCCTGGAGGGCTAGCGGGAGTGTTTACAATGAGCAGTTCTTC. Amino acids: CAWRASGSVYNEQFF.

To note about this clonotype: A much larger clone differs from this one at a single base, so this may be a read error. The gene calls are TRBV11-3 and TRBJ2-3, with TRBD2 matching over 7 bases. This CDR3 has 16 residues. CDR1 SGHNT and CDR2 YENEEA come from the germline V gene. V shed 3 bases, J shed 1 base, and the junction held 7 bases outside the gene matches. The CDR3 DNA is TGTGCCAGCAGCTTTACCACTAGCGAGGGCACAGATACGCAGTATTTT. This encodes CASSFTTSEGTDTQYF.

A single count supports this clonotype. The chain links TRBV9 to TRBJ1-2, with D unclear. This CDR3 contains 13 residues. V gave up 4 bases and J gave up 3 bases, with 10 bases separating them. Looked up from germline, CDR1 is SGDLS and CDR2 is YYNGEE. The CDR3 here is CASSPPGYYGYTF. CDR3 sequence (DNA): TGTGCCAGCAGCCCCCCGGGTTACTATGGCTACACCTTC. The whole variable domain, remainder taken from reference TRBV9 and TRBJ1-2, is DSGVTQTPKHLITATGQRVTLRCSPRSGDLSVYWYQQSLDQGLQFLIQYYNGEERAKGNILERFSAQQFPDLHSELNLSSLELGDSALYFCASSPPGYYGYTFGSGTRLTVV.

This clonotype showed up just a few times. This chain joins TRBV6-1 and TRBJ2-3, with D perhaps TRBD2 (7 bases). The CDR3 has 16 amino acids. Deletions cut 7 bases from V and 0 bases from J, with 17 bases between. Germline V CDR1 and CDR2: MNHNS, SASEGT. The CDR3 region has the DNA TGTGCCAGCACCGAACGGGGGGCCCGGAGCACAGATACGCAGTATTTT. Protein product: CASTERGARSTDTQYF.

This clonotype was observed at least ten times. The chain employs TRBV2 and TRBJ1-1; tentatively, D is TRBD1 (5 bases). V was trimmed by 3 bases and J by 8 bases, leaving 13 bases between them. Germline V CDR1 and CDR2: SNHLY, FYNNEI. The CDR3 consists of 13 residues. CDR3 region: CASSDRALGEAFF. Written as DNA, the CDR3 is TGTGCCAGCAGTGACAGGGCTCTGGGAGAAGCTTTCTTT. Full variable domain (remainder filled in from reference TRBV2 and TRBJ1-1): EPEVTQTPSHQVTQMGQEVILRCVPISNHLYFYWYRQILGQKVEFLVSFYNNEISEKSEIFDDQFSVERPDGSNFTLKIRSTKLEDSAMYFCASSDRALGEAFFGQGTRLTVV.

There are many counts of this clonotype. This sequence joins TRBV24-1 and TRBJ2-2; 8 bases agree with TRBD1. Germline V gene data show CDR1 as KGHDR and CDR2 as SFDVKD. This CDR3 region has 18 residues. The trim removed 4 bases at V and 0 bases at J, leaving 9 bases unmatched. Written as DNA, the CDR3 is TGTGCCACCAGTGACACCCCATTCAGGGGGCCGAACACCGGGGAGCTGTTTTTT. This codes for CATSDTPFRGPNTGELFF.

This clonotype was recorded many times. The genes are TRBV2 and TRBJ1-6; 7 nucleotides line up with TRBD1. CDR3 length: 15 residues. J was trimmed by 4 bases and V by 8 bases; bases with no gene match: 8. The germline V gene encodes CDR1 SNHLY and CDR2 FYNNEI. The CDR3 region is CASVRDSNYNSPLHF. CDR3 in DNA: TGTGCCAGCGTCCGGGACAGCAATTATAATTCACCCCTCCACTTT.

Ten or more counts support this clonotype. V usage is TRBV29-1 and J usage is TRBJ2-5; D might be TRBD1 (6 bases). Trimming removed 6 bases at V and 4 bases at J, with 21 bases between. Germline V gives CDR1 SQVTM, CDR2 ANQGSEA. CDR3 length: 15 residues. The CDR3 coding sequence is TGCAGCGTACGTGGACAGACGACTTTGGCAGAGACCCAGTACTTC. Amino acids: CSVRGQTTLAETQYF.

This clonotype was seen repeatedly, ten times or more. In DNA form, the CDR3 reads TGCGCCAGCAGCCTCCGAAGTGGAGCGAACACCGGGGAGCTGTTTTTT. Protein product: CASSLRSGANTGELFF. The chain carries TRBV4-1 and TRBJ2-2; D is undetermined. Trimming took off 4 bases at V and 0 bases at J, with 12 bases between the two ends. Per the germline V gene, CDR1 is MGHRA and CDR2 is YSYEKL. The CDR3 loop spans 16 amino acids.

V is TRBV24-1 and J is TRBJ2-2; 12 bases align to TRBD1. The CDR3 covers 15 residues. V shed 9 bases and J 4 bases; nucleotides not matched to a gene: 5. Germline-derived CDR1 and CDR2 are KGHDR and SFDVKD. CDR3 nucleotides: TGTGCCACCTCGGGACAGGGGGCGACCACCGGGGAGCTGTTTTTT. This sequence encodes CATSGQGATTGELFF.

This clonotype has ten or more counts. The chain uses TRBV5-5 and TRBJ2-7; the D call may be TRBD1 or TRBD2 (5 bases each). The CDR3 contains 14 residues. From germline, CDR1 is SGHKS and CDR2 YYEKEE (reference sequence). The V end was cut by 3 bases, the J end by 2 bases, with 12 bases between. CDR3 residues: CASSWETVTYEQYF. The CDR3, as DNA: TGTGCCAGCAGCTGGGAGACAGTCACCTACGAGCAGTACTTC.